This T cell receptor beta chain was captured in a study of T-cell memory formation after mild COVID-19. Study results and caveats: CD4/CD8 balance held among clones contracting day 15 to 85, and later expanders leaned CD4+.

TCRdb processed the 5' RACE reads anew with MiXCR; each CDR3 protein has one entry. The sample consists of some 600,000 distinct CDR3 sequences, around 15% of them appearing once. V gave up 5 bases and J gave up 1 base, with 12 bases separating them. The V gene's germline CDR1 is SGHDT and CDR2 YYEEEE. The CDR3 covers 14 residues. On this clonotype itself: Its antigen is still unknown.

The material sequenced was PBMCs or a T cell subset sorted from them (not recorded which). The TCR originated in an adult woman who had mild COVID-19 (a few samples of this study predate the infection). Cell type and time point are not known. The rearrangement joins TRBV5-6 to TRBJ1-1; maybe TRBD1 (6 bases). In nucleotides, the CDR3 is TGTGCCAGCAGGGGAGGGGGGAGGAACACTGAAGCTTTCTTT. Amino acids: CASRGGGRNTEAFF.